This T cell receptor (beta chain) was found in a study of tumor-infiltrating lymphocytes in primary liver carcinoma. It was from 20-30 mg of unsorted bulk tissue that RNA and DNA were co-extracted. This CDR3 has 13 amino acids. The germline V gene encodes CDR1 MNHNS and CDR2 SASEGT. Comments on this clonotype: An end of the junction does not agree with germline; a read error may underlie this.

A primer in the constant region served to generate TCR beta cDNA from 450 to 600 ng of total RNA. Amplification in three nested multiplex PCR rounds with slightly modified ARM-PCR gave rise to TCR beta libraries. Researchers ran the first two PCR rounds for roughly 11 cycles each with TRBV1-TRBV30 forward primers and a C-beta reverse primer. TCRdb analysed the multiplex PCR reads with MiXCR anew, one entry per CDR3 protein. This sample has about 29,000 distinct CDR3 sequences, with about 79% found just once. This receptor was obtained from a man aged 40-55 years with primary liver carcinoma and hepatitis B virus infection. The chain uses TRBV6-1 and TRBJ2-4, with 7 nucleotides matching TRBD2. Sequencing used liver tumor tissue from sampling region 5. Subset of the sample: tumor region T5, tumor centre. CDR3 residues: CASRRLAENIQHF. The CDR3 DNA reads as TGCGCCAGCAGGAGGCTAGCGGAAAACATTCAGCACTTC.